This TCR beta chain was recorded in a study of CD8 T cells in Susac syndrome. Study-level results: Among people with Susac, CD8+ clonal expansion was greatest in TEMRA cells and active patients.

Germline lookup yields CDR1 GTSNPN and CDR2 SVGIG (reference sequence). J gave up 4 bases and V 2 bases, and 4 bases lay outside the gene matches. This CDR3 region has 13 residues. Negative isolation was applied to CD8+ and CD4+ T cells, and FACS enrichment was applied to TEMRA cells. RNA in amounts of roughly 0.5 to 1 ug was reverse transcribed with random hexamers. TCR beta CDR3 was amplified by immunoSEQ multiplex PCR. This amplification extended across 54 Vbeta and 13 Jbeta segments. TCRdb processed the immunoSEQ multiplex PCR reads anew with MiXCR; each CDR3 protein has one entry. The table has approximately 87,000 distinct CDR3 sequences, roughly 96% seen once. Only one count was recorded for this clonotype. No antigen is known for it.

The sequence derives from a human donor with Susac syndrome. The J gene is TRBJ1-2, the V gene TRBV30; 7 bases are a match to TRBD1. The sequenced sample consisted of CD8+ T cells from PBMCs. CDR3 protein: CAWSTGAIYGYTF. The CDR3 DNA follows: TGTGCCTGGAGTACAGGGGCCATCTATGGCTACACCTTC.